The 8 T cell receptor beta chains listed next were all sequenced from one sample in a study of T and B cells in COVID-19 patients. Blood genomic DNA input for TRB amplification was roughly 250-550 ng. Multiplex PCR with BIOMED2 TRB-A/B primer pools amplified TRB rearrangements. One entry per CDR3 protein, called by TCRdb with MiXCR from the multiplex PCR reads. This table has several thousand distinct CDR3 sequences, roughly 30% appearing once. The material sequenced was blood. These receptors all stem from a human donor with active COVID-19.

Within the sample, this clonotype is medium-sized (0.01 to 0.1%). The V and J genes are TRBV18 and TRBJ2-5; D gene unclear. CDR1 is KGHSH and CDR2 is LQKENI in the germline V gene. The germline V and J ends were trimmed by 3 bases and 0 bases, with 5 bases remaining between them. This CDR3 region has 13 residues. The CDR3 bases are TGTGCCAGCTCACCTGGCTACCAAGAGACCCAGTACTTC. Its translation: CASSPGYQETQYF.

This clonotype is labeled as medium-sized. The chain carries TRBV6-5 and TRBJ2-7; the match to TRBD2 covers 9 bases. The germline gives CDR1 MNHEY, CDR2 SVGAGI. The ends lost 5 bases at V and 0 bases at J; junction bases unmatched: 8. The CDR3 loop spans 16 amino acids. CDR3 sequence: CASSRLAGVTSYEQYF. DNA of the CDR3: TGTGCCAGCAGTCGGTTAGCGGGGGTTACCTCCTACGAGCAGTACTTC.

Sample share makes this clonotype medium-sized (0.01 to 0.1%). V is TRBV18 and J is TRBJ2-7; 12 nucleotides align to TRBD2. The CDR3 consists of 19 residues. The trim removed 2 bases at V and 1 base at J, leaving 12 bases unmatched. Germline values: CDR1 KGHSH, CDR2 LQKENI. The CDR3 spells CASSPSALAGGILSYEQYF. Here the CDR3 DNA reads TGTGCCAGCTCACCATCAGCACTAGCGGGGGGCATACTATCCTACGAGCAGTACTTC. Based on the CDR3 plus reference TRBV18 and TRBJ2-7, the full variable domain is NAGVMQNPRHLVRRRGQEARLRCSPMKGHSHVYWYRQLPEEGLKFMVYLQKENIIDESGMPKERFSAEFPKEGPSILRIQQVVRGDSAAYFCASSPSALAGGILSYEQYFGPGTRLTVT.

This clonotype was found a few times. A much larger clone lies one base from this, so it may be a read error. V is TRBV18 and J is TRBJ2-2; a possible D gene is TRBD1 (5 bases). Trimming left V 4 bases short and J 3 bases short, with 12 bases between. The CDR3 contains 15 residues. CDR1 is KGHSH, CDR2 LQKENI, per germline. CDR3 region: CASSLRTGYTGELFF. The CDR3 region has the DNA TGTGCCAGCTCACTACGAACAGGCTACACCGGGGAGCTGTTTTTT.

The chain combines TRBV28 with TRBJ1-5; D may be TRBD1 (5 bases). This CDR3 has 14 residues. Trimming removed 2 bases from V and 4 bases from J, with 9 bases in between. Germline CDR1 MDHEN, CDR2 SYDVKM. CDR3 protein: CASSLTGRNQPQHF. The CDR3 DNA sequence: TGTGCCAGCAGTTTAACAGGTCGGAATCAGCCCCAGCATTTT.

The CDR3 region has the DNA TGTGCCAGCAGTTACGTGCGGACTAGCGGCTCCTACAATGAGCAGTTCTTC. It specifies CASSYVRTSGSYNEQFF. The rearrangement uses TRBV6-5 and TRBJ2-1, with 10 bases fitting TRBD2. V shed 2 bases and J 0 bases; nucleotides not matched to a gene: 4. The CDR3 sequence is 17 residues long. In germline, CDR1 is MNHEY, CDR2 SVGAGI.

A few counts support this clonotype. The rearrangement joins TRBV5-3 to TRBJ1-3; D call uncertain. TRBV5-3 is placed among ORFs of uncertain function. Trimming stripped 4 bases from V and 6 bases from J, with 14 bases between. The CDR3 is 14 residues long. The chain's CDR3 is CARSDRGEVNTIYF. The CDR3 DNA reads TGTGCCAGAAGCGATCGGGGTGAAGTAAACACCATATATTTT.

In this sample, this clonotype is medium-sized. The V gene is TRBV6-5, the J gene TRBJ2-3; TRBD2 aligns across 7 bases. V was pared by 6 bases and J by 3 bases, with 9 bases of the junction left unmatched. Germline V gene data show CDR1 as MNHEY and CDR2 as SVGAGI. The CDR3 spans 15 residues. The CDR3 DNA reads TGTGCCAGCAGCCCACATGCGGGAGTAACAGATACGCAGTATTTT. This sequence encodes CASSPHAGVTDTQYF.